These T cell receptor beta chains were read from a single sample in a study of T cell responses to AZD1222 COVID-19 vaccine. Produced via immunoSEQ multiplex PCR; TCRdb's table is partial and in-frame only. The sample has some 83,000 clones, about 88% seen once. The material sequenced was peripheral blood, taken 28 days after the second AZD1222 dose. The source of these receptors is an adult who received the AZD1222 COVID-19 vaccine. Both conserved end residues are part of each CDR3. Fields, in order: J gene, V gene, clone size, CDR3 protein. Only some rows state a clone size, as once, few, many or a class for expanded clones.

TRBJ1-5,TRBV10-3,.,CAIRSGSLRGNQPQHF
TRBJ1-1,TRBV9,.,CASSPRQVWDTEAFF
TRBJ2-1,TRBV9,.,CASSPGGGSYNEQFF
TRBJ1-2,TRBV18,.,CASSTGQIYGYTF
TRBJ1-1,TRBV18,.,CASSLDWGTEAFF
TRBJ1-6,TRBV7-8,.,CASSFGQGSNSPLHF
TRBJ2-7,TRBV30,.,CAWSGTGYEQYF
TRBJ2-7,TRBV18,.,CASSPASEQYF
TRBJ2-1,TRBV19,.,CASSIDRRSMGEQFF
TRBJ1-1,TRBV11-2,.,CASSFSDRRSATEAFF
TRBJ2-7,TRBV25-1,.,CASSYPGGYYEQYF
TRBJ1-1,TRBV29-1,once,CSVGLGRGRTEAFF
TRBJ1-1,TRBV4-1,.,CASRQGGLNTEAFF
TRBJ2-7,TRBV7-9,medium-sized,CASSSWTAYEQYF
TRBJ2-3,TRBV9,.,CASTSFAGGTDTQYF
TRBJ2-1,TRBV7-6,.,CASTSQGGRGYNEQFF
TRBJ2-2,TRBV2,.,CASIGLANTGELFF
TRBJ1-1,TRBV19,few,CASSIGLSGVEAFF
TRBJ1-1,TRBV4-1,.,CASSQGRGGGNTEAFF
TRBJ1-4,TRBV19,.,CASSIPGGTTNEKLFF
TRBJ1-4,TRBV7-2,.,CASSQDGDLNEKLFF
TRBJ1-2,TRBV6-5,.,CASSYRGLGYGYTF
TRBJ2-2,TRBV7-2,.,CASSLSRLAGPNTGELFF
TRBJ1-6,TRBV30,.,CAWRVTGSYNSPLHF
TRBJ2-7,TRBV27,.,CASAPGAGYEQYF
TRBJ2-2,TRBV19,.,CAIRDTANTGELFF
TRBJ1-1,TRBV5-4,.,CASSLGGATTEAFF
TRBJ1-5,TRBV2,.,CASSEGEGQPQHF
TRBJ2-3,TRBV5-1,.,CASSLGTSTDTQYF
TRBJ2-7,TRBV7-8,.,CASSPPQVFYEQYF
TRBJ2-7,TRBV18,.,CASSPGLAGTRSRGEQYF
TRBJ1-1,TRBV7-9,.,CASLPPVTGKSVNTEAFF
TRBJ1-1,TRBV29-1,.,CSVEPGPEAFF
TRBJ1-4,TRBV4-2,.,CASNTDSSNEKLFF
TRBJ1-1,TRBV30,.,CAWSGSEAFF
TRBJ2-2,TRBV5-4,.,CASSSTGTVNTGELFF
TRBJ1-4,TRBV5-1,.,CASSRTGTENEKLFF
TRBJ1-2,TRBV9,once,CASSVAQMGGGYTF
TRBJ1-4,TRBV28,few,CASSLRGQGEEKLFF
TRBJ2-1,TRBV7-3,.,CASSLSRNPYNEQFF
TRBJ1-3,TRBV5-8,.,CASSLGGVAGNTIYF
TRBJ2-1,TRBV2,.,CASSERGIEQFF
TRBJ1-1,TRBV7-9,.,CASSSPFGTEAFF